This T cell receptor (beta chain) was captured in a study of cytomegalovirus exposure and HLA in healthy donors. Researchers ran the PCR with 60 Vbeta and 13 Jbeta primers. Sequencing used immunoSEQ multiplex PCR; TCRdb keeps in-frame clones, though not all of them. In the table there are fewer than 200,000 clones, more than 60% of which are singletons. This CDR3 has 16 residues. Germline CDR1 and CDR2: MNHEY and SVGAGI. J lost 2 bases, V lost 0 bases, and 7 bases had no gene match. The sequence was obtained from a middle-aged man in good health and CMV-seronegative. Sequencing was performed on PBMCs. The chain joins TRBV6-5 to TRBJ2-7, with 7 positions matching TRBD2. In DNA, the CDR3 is TGTGCCAGCAGTTACTCGGGCGGCGGGGGTCCCTACGAGCAGTACTTC. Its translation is CASSYSGGGGPYEQYF.